This T cell receptor beta chain came from a study of regulatory T cells in long-lasting Graves disease (dated by TCRdb to the early 2020s). Looking at the study overall: Patients with newly diagnosed Graves' disease had been on antithyroid drugs for under 3 months. The study was registered as a clinical trial and conducted in China. A total of 33 samples underwent TCR sequencing: about 13 from persistent and roughly 20 from newly diagnosed Graves' disease patients. Patients with persistent Graves' disease were compared with patients with newly diagnosed Graves' disease using TCR sequencing and RNA sequencing of peripheral blood. The study at large found these results: Compared with newly diagnosed patients, persistent Graves' disease patients had lower TCR Shannon entropy and fewer highly expanded clones, which suggests clonal expansion. Sequencing and analysis were restricted to the TCR beta chain. Peripheral blood alone was examined, since thyroid tissue, which constituted the primary lesion, could not be accessed. A larger number of public clonotypes was shared among persistent patients (approximately 2,500) than among newly diagnosed patients (around 970). As a limitation, the authors acknowledged that the small sample size may reduce accuracy.

Ten or more counts support this clonotype. No cognate antigen has been identified for it. Base-call qualities are not available, and no considerably larger clone is one nucleotide away. The library came from multiplex PCR. The instrument given in TCRdb is Illumina HiSeq 4000. To build TCR beta libraries, CDR3 regions were amplified by Arm-PCR using iRepertoire HTBI primers. Gel purification was performed on PCR products prior to sequencing. In the source study's methods: Gene usage analysis of CDR3 amino acid clonotypes used the roughly 60 TRBV and 14 to 15 TRBJ segments found across samples. COPE and FqMerger were used to merge filtered high-quality paired reads into contigs. Contigs were aligned with BLAST to IMGT TRBV, TRBD and TRBJ reference genes, and CDR3 was defined per IMGT. Highly expanded clones were defined as clonotypes with a frequency above 0.1%. Shannon entropy served as the measure of repertoire diversity, while the Gini coefficient captured V-J evenness. A clonotype found in more than one individual was treated as public. TCRdb reprocessed the public reads (quality trimming at Q25 with fastp, clone calling with MiXCR) and kept in-frame beta chains. CDR3 protein duplicates are merged, each entry listing the most common genes and DNA. The V and J calls come from TCRdb's annotation, not from the publication. This sample comprises about 540,000 distinct CDR3 sequences, roughly 14% of them detected only once. In total, the top ten clones hold under 10% of the sample.

In the paper's terms, the time point label means: newly diagnosed GD, antithyroid drugs for less than 3 months. For both TCR sequencing and RNA sequencing, RNA was extracted from PBMCs using TRIzol. Graves' disease was diagnosed according to American Thyroid Association guidelines. Patients for the study were recruited at an endocrinology department in Xi'an, China. Each patient gave 7.5 to 10 milliliters of peripheral blood, collected in an EDTA anticoagulant tube. PBMCs were isolated by Ficoll Paque Plus density gradient separation without further T cell sorting. RNA quality was checked with an Agilent 2100 Bioanalyzer and agarose gel, and concentration with a NanoDrop 2000. Another study also made use of these data, one on T cells in Graves' hyperthyroidism and ophthalmopathy. As described in the second report: Graves' hyperthyroidism was defined as stable when no progression to ophthalmopathy occurred over 18 months of follow-up. Hyperthyroidism patients were newly diagnosed, with disease duration under 2 months, and aged 18 to 65 years. Exclusion was applied to patients with uncontrolled infections, other autoimmune diseases, pregnancy or lactation. Diagnoses were based on clinical symptoms, serum thyroxine and TRAb, thyroid ultrasound and orbital computed tomography. For the first round of RT-PCR on the TCR CDR3, the HTBI primer set was used together with the Qiagen OneStep RT-PCR kit. Blood samples also contained most of the expanded thyroid clonotypes (frequency above 0.001), which suggests that blood repertoires may reflect thyroid immune responses. A model built on a 13 V-J signature distinguished ophthalmopathy from stable hyperthyroidism, reaching 87.88% sensitivity and about 81% specificity in cross-validation and 80%/75% in testing. In validation, the model predicted progression to ophthalmopathy with approximately 71% sensitivity and approximately 72% specificity, a median of approximately 6.7 months before onset. To identify TCR V-J signatures that set the groups apart, the researchers used a discovery cohort of roughly 100 patients, made up of fewer than 50 with Graves' ophthalmopathy and about 55 with stable Graves' hyperthyroidism. Prospective prediction of ophthalmopathy was tested in an independent validation cohort of some 19 hyperthyroidism patients and 17 patients who later progressed to ophthalmopathy. The roughly 100 discovery patients were randomly split 7:3 into training and test sets. The study also compared thyroid tissue and blood T-cell repertoires from five or six Graves' hyperthyroidism patients. Once sampling was done, hyperthyroidism patients were given methimazole at a starting dose of 30 mg daily, whereas ophthalmopathy patients were given high-dose intravenous methylprednisolone. The libraries were constructed in a second round of multiplex PCR and then size-selected and purified. Paired-end sequencing of the libraries was performed with 100 bp reads on an Illumina HiSeq2000. SOAPnuke was used to process the raw data, with reads discarded if the reads contained adapters or uncalled bases, had a mean Phred below 15, or lacked an exact constant-primer or identifier match. COPE v1.2.5 was used to merge high-quality paired reads, and clonotypes were defined as unique nucleotide sequences. Clonotypes were aligned to IMGT TRBV, TRBD and TRBJ reference segments using MiTCR v1.1. Analysis was restricted to V-J combinations with a frequency above 0.0001, which covered 99% to 99.2% of repertoires. The TCS score was defined as the ratio of F50 (clonal expansion) to E x V (chaos), calculated using BLOSUM62-based TCRdist between CDR3 peptides within each V-J. Welch's t-statistics and random forest reduced fewer than 600 V-J features to under 15, which were used in a naive Bayes classifier (R e1071). No statistical method was used to fix the sample size in advance, and group allocation was not hidden from the investigators. The paper describes TCR Vbeta CDR3 sequencing of 135 peripheral blood samples, made up of roughly 40 ophthalmopathy patients, roughly 80 hyperthyroidism patients and some 17 progressor patients.

The sample here was peripheral blood mononuclear cells (PBMCs), taken at new diagnosis, from a patient treated with antithyroid drugs. This clonotype was obtained from a young man with Graves disease. Donor details come from another sample of the same person, matched by shared clones.

The sequence in DNA is TGCAGTGCTAGGTACCGGGACAGGAACACTGAAGCTTTCTTT. This yields the protein CSARYRDRNTEAFF. This chain is built from TRBV20-1 and TRBJ1-1; a stretch of 7 junction bases matches TRBD1. CDR1 is given as DFQATT and CDR2 as SNEGSKA, both from the germline V gene (reference sequence). V is cut back by 3 bases and J by 1 base, with 5 bases in the junction unmatched. From its cysteine to its phenylalanine, the CDR3 spans 14 amino acids. Only CDR3 DNA remains: 42 bases, in frame from the first base.